This T cell receptor beta chain was captured in a study of Graves' ophthalmopathy and Graves' hyperthyroidism (dated by TCRdb to about 2018). Background for the entire study: Peripheral blood was collected at initial diagnosis, before any treatment. To explore V-J signatures that separate ophthalmopathy from hyperthyroidism, a discovery set of 100 patients was enrolled, consisting of 40 to 45 with ophthalmopathy and roughly 60 with stable hyperthyroidism. The study used signatures of the TCR beta repertoire to tell Graves' ophthalmopathy apart from Graves' hyperthyroidism and to predict which patients would progress to ophthalmopathy. In a handful of hyperthyroidism patients, the T-cell repertoire of thyroid tissue was compared with the T-cell repertoire of blood. An independent validation cohort comprised 18 hyperthyroidism patients and 15 to 17 patients who later progressed from hyperthyroidism to ophthalmopathy. Once sampling was done, hyperthyroidism patients were given methimazole at a starting dose of 30 mg daily, while ophthalmopathy patients were given high-dose intravenous methylprednisolone. In total, 120 to 150 blood samples were TCR-sequenced: some 43 ophthalmopathy, over 70 hyperthyroidism and roughly 17 hyperthyroidism-to-ophthalmopathy patients.

The CDR3, from cysteine to phenylalanine, totals 13 residues. The DNA shown is the 39-base CDR3, in frame from base 1. From the germline V gene, CDR1 is ENHRY and CDR2 is SYGVKD. In the case of this clonotype: The clone's antigen remains unknown. A junction end diverges from the germline sequence, so it may reflect a read error.

For repertoire sequencing, the TCR beta CDR3 regions were amplified from RNA transcripts. HTBI primers and the Qiagen OneStep RT-PCR kit were used in a first-round RT-PCR, which was followed by a second-round multiplex PCR, size selection and purification. Sequencing of the libraries was carried out on an Illumina HiSeq2000 in paired-end mode with 100 bp reads. Per the source publication's procedure: SOAPnuke was used for read processing, and reads with adapters, uncalled bases, a mean Phred below 15, or no exact constant-primer or identifier match were discarded. High-quality paired reads were merged with COPE v1.2.5. Each unique nucleotide sequence was treated as a clonotype, and MiTCR v1.1 was used to align the clonotypes to the IMGT TRB V, D and J references. Only V-J combinations with frequency above 0.0001 were analysed, covering 99% to 99.2% of repertoires. A TCR clonal expansion and chaos score per V-J combination was defined as the ratio of F50 clonal expansion to chaos observed in the TCRdist matrix. Welch's t-statistics and random forest were used to reduce the features to 10 to 15 V-J combinations, which were then used as input to a naive Bayes classifier. Thyroid-blood repertoire similarity was quantified with the Morisita-Horn index. The public reads were quality trimmed at Q25 with fastp and then assembled into clones with MiXCR by TCRdb, keeping productive beta chains. Duplicate CDR3 protein sequences are folded into a single record with the most common DNA and genes. TCRdb, not the original authors, processed these V and J calls. This sample holds hundreds of thousands of distinct CDR3 sequences; more than 40% were observed only once. The leading ten clones occupy roughly 3.5% of the sample.

Study-level results and caveats: Most expanded thyroid clonotypes with a frequency above 0.001 also appeared in blood, which suggests that blood repertoires may reflect the immune response in the thyroid. Sample size was not statistically predetermined, and group allocation was not concealed from the investigators. In cross-validation, the 13-signature model distinguished ophthalmopathy from stable hyperthyroidism with nearly 90% sensitivity and roughly 81% specificity, while in the test set the corresponding values were approximately 79% and 70%. In validation, the model predicted ophthalmopathy progression with more than 70% sensitivity and roughly 78% specificity; some 13 predicted patients were CT-confirmed with GO in a median of approximately 6.2 months.

Ophthalmopathy patients were characterized by moderately to severely active disease, a Clinical Activity Score of at least 3, a NOSPECS grade of at least 4, and a disease duration under 3 months. Patients were excluded if they had other autoimmune diseases, uncontrolled infections, pregnancy or lactation. Diagnosis relied on clinical symptoms, serum thyroxine, TRAb, thyroid ultrasound and orbital computed tomography. PBMCs were isolated from roughly 10 ml of fresh peripheral blood by Ficoll-Paque density gradient centrifugation. Total RNA was extracted with Trizol reagent and quality-checked on an Agilent 2100 Bioanalyzer.

The chain was built from TRBV10-3 and TRBJ1-1; no D gene can be assigned with confidence. The source material was peripheral blood. The TCR sequence derives from an adult man with Graves' ophthalmopathy. CDR3 loop: CASSYPANTETFF. The nucleotide sequence reads TGTGCCAGCAGTTACCCAGCGAACACTGAAACTTTCTTT.